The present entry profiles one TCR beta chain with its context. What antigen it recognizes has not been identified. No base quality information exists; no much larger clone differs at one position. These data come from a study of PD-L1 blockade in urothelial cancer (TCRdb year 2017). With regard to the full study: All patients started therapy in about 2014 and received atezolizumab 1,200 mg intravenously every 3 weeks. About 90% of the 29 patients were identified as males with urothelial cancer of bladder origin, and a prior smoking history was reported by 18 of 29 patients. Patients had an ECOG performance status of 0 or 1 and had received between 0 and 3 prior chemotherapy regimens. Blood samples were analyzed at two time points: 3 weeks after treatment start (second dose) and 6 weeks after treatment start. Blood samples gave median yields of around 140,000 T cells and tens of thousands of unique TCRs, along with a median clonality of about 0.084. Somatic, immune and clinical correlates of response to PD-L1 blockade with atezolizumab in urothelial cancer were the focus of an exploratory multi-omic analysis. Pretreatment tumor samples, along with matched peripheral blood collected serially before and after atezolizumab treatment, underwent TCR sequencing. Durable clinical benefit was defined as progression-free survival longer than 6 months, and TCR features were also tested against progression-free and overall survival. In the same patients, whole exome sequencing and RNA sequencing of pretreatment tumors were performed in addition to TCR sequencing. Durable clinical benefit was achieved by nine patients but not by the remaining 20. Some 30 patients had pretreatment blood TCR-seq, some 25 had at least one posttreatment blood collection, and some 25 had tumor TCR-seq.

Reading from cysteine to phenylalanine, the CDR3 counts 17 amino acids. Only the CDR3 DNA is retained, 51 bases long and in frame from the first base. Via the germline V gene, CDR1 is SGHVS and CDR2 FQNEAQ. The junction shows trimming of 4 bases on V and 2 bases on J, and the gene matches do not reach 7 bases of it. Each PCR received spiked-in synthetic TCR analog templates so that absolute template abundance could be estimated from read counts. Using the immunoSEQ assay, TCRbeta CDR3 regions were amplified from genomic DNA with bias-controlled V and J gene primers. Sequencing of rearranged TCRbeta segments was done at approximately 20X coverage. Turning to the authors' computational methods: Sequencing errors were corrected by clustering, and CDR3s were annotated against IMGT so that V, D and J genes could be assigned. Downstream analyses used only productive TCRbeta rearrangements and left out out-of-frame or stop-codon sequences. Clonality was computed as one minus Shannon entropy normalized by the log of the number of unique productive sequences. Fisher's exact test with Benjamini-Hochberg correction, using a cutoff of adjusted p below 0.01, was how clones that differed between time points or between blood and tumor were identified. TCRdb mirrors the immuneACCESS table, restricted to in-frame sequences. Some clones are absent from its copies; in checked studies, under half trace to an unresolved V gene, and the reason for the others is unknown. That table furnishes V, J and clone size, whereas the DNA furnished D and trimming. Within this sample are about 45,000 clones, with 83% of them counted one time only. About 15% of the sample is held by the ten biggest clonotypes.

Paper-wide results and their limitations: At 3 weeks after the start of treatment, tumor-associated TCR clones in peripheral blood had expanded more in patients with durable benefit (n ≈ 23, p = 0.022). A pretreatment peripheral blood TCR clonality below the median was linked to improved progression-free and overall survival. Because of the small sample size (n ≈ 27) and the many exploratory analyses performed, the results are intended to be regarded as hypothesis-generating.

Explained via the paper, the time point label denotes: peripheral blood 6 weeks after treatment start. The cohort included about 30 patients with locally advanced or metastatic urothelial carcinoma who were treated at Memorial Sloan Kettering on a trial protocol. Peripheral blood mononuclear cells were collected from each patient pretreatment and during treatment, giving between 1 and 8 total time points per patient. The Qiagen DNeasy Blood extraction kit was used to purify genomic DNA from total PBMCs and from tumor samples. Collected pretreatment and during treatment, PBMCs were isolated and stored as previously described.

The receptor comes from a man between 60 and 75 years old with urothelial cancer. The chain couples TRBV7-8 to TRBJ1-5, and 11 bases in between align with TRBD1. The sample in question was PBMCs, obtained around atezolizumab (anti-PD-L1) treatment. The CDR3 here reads CASSWGQGGFGNQPQHF. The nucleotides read TGTGCCAGCAGCTGGGGACAGGGGGGGTTTGGCAATCAGCCCCAGCATTTT.